This T cell receptor (beta chain) was sequenced in a study of OX40 agonist ivuxolimab in advanced cancers. Study-wide results and limits: Blood T cells, both CD4+ and CD8+, expanded clonally by week 6 at 0.1 to 3.0 mg/kg.

As to this clone: Its antigen is still unknown.

There are 14 residues in the CDR3. The ends lost 4 bases at V and 1 base at J; junction bases unmatched: 3. From germline, CDR1 is PRHDT and CDR2 FYEKMQ (reference sequence). Sequencing was performed with immunoSEQ multiplex PCR; in TCRdb, only in-frame clones are kept and a portion is missing. This sample has about 20,000 clones; around 80% occur once, and the top ten carry just under 30%. The clonotype originates from an adult with an advanced solid tumor such as melanoma, head and neck, liver or kidney cancer. The chain uses TRBV13 and TRBJ1-1; 7 bases fit TRBD1. Material: CD4+ or CD8+ T cells sorted from blood, obtained in a trial of the OX40 agonist ivuxolimab. The CDR3 sequence is CASSSRTGNTEAFF. The CDR3 bases are TGTGCCAGCAGCTCGCGGACAGGGAACACTGAAGCTTTCTTT.